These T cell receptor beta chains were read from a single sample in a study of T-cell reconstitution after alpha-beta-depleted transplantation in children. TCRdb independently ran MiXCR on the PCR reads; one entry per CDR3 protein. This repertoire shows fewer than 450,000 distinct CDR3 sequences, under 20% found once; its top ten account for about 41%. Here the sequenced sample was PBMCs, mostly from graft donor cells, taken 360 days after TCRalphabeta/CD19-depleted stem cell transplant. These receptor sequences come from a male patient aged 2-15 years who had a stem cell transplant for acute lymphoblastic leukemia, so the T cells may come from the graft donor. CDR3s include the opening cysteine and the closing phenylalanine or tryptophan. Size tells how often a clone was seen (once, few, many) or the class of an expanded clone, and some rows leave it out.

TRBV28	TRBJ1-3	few	CASGLGTSDAGNTIYF
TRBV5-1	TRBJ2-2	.	CASSPGQWVTGELFF
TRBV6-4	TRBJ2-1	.	CASSDSSRCGAPYNEQFF
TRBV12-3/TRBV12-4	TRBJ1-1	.	CASTLAARGYTEAFF
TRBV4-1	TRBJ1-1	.	CASSQDTAFMNTEAFF
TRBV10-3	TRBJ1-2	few	CAIRSPNYGYTF
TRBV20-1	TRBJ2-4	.	CSARVGGRRGIQYF
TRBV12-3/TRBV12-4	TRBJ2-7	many	CASNVGQGGSYEQYF
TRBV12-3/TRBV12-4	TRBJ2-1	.	CASSLSGSRNNEQFF
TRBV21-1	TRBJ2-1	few	CASSKVEDTYNEQFF
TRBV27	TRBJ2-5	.	CASKESDRRETQYF
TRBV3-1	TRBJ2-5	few	CASSQDEETQYF
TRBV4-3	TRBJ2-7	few	CASSQDPLSDRRTYEQYF
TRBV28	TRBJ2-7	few	CASSSLTGGDLSSYEQYF
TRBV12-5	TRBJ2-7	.	CASGLKGEQYF
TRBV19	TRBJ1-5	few	CASSIGVYQPQHF
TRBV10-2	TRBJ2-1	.	CASWPRTSGNEQFF
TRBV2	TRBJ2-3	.	CASRAPGNLYTDTQYF
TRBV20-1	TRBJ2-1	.	CSASSGRKYNEQFF
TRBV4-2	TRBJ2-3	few	CASSQEGTSVDTQYF
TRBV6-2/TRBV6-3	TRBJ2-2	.	CASSQTRNTGELFF
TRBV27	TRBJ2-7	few	CASSRGGSSYEQYF
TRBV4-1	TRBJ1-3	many	CASSQVDSRSGNTIYF
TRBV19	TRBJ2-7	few	CATQGQGIYEQYF
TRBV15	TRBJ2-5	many	CATRRGETQYF
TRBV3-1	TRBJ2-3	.	CASSLRGVPYTDTQYF
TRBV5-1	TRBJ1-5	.	CASSPDKTGIGNQPQHF
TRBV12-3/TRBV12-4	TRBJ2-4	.	CASIPPDQNIQYF
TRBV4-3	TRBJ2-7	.	CASSQDARGRLAGAEQYF
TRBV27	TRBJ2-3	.	CASSSQKGSRGTDTQYF
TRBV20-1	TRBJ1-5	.	CSGCQPQHF
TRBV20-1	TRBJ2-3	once	CSALLGLAQRADTQYF
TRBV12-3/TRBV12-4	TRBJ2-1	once	CASSPFVGLAPSLSYNEQFF
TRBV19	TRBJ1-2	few	CATRQFLYGYTF
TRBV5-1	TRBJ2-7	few	CASSPWTSGTYSYEQYF
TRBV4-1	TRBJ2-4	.	CASSLLLSNGVDIQYF
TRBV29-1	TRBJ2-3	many	CSVVPQADTQYF
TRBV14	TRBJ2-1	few	CASSLLGTSGPKGYNEQFF
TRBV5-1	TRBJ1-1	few	CASSRQGRAEAFF
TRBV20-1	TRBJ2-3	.	CSAQISGRATDTQYF
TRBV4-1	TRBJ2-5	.	CASSQEGREGETQYF
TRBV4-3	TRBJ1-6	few	CASSQGTGAGSPLHF
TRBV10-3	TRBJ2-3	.	CAITANGGTDTQYF
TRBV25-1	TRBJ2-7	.	CASSETLSLAGVNEQYF
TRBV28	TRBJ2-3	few	CASSYSGAAATDTQYF